This record looks at one TCR beta chain sequence and its context. Antigen unknown. Deletions cut 5 bases from V and 0 bases from J, with 13 bases between. The V gene's germline CDR1 is LNHDA and CDR2 SQIVND (reference sequence). The CDR3 has 15 residues. The record originates from a study of T cell responses to AZD1222 COVID-19 vaccine. General study findings and limits: Repertoires were obtained solely post-peak T cell response. Spike-specific TCR breadth and depth went up after people got two AZD1222 doses. The CD4 TCRs associated with vaccination extended across spike and predominated at 160-218 and 743-854. In a largely white British group with more females than males, clonal diversity was possibly underestimated.

Generated by immunoSEQ multiplex PCR, the TCRdb table keeps only in-frame clones and is missing some. This sample has 95,000 to 150,000 clones, with around 87% found just once. This chain uses TRBV19 with TRBJ1-1; D is uncertain. The sample here was peripheral blood, taken 28 days after the second AZD1222 dose. This receptor was identified in an adult who received the AZD1222 COVID-19 vaccine. The CDR3 sequence is CASSSSDRMNTEAFF. DNA of the CDR3: TGTGCCAGTAGTTCCTCCGACCGAATGAACACTGAAGCTTTCTTT.